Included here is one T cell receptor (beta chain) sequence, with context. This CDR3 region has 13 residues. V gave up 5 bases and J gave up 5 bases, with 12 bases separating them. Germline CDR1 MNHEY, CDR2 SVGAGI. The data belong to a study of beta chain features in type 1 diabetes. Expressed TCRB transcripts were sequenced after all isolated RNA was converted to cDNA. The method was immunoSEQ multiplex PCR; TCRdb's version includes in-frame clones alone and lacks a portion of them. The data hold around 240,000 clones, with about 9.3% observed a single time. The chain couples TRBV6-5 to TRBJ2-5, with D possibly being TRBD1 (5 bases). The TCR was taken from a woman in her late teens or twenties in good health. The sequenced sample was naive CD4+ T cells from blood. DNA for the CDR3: TGTGCCAGCAGTCCAGGGTATGCGGAGACCCAGTACTTC. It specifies CASSPGYAETQYF.